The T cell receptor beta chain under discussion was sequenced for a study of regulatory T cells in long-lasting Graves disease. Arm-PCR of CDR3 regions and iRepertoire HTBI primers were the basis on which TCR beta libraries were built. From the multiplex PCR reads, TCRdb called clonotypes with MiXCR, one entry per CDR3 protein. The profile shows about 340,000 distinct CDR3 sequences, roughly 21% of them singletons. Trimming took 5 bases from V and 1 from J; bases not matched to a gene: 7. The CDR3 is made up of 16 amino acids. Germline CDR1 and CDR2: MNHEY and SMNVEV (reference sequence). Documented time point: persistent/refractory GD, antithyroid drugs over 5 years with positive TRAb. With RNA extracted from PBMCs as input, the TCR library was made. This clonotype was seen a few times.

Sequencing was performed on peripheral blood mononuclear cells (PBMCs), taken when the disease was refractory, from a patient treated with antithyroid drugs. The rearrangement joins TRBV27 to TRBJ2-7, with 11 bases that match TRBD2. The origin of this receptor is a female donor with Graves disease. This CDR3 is CASSPGTSGGSYEQYF. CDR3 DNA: TGTGCCAGCAGTCCTGGGACTAGCGGAGGATCCTACGAGCAGTACTTC.